Below are 15 T cell receptor beta chains sequenced from a single sample in a study of blood T cell repertoires in COVID-19. TCRdb keeps only in-frame clones here, not all; method: immunoSEQ multiplex PCR. This sample has some 110,000 clones, with around 83% found just once. Sequenced: peripheral blood. The receptors originated from a woman older than 75 with acute or convalescent COVID-19.

This clone was picked up many times. The chain couples TRBV18 to TRBJ2-6, with D unclear. The CDR3 loop spans 16 amino acids. The germline V gene encodes CDR1 KGHSH and CDR2 LQKENI. V was clipped by 0 bases and J by 4 bases, with 10 bases between them. CDR3 sequence reads: CASSPPSVGGANVLTF. DNA of the CDR3: TGTGCCAGCTCACCACCGAGCGTAGGAGGGGCCAACGTCCTGACTTTC. The full variable domain, with the rest looked up from reference TRBV18 and TRBJ2-6, is NAGVMQNPRHLVRRRGQEARLRCSPMKGHSHVYWYRQLPEEGLKFMVYLQKENIIDESGMPKERFSAEFPKEGPSILRIQQVVRGDSAAYFCASSPPSVGGANVLTFGAGSRLTVL.

In its sample, this clone was seen once. The rearrangement joins TRBV5-1 to TRBJ1-4; D is possibly TRBD1 (5 bases). V gave up 0 bases and J gave up 5 bases, with 8 bases separating them. There are 14 residues in the CDR3. Per the germline V gene, CDR1 is SGHRS and CDR2 is YFSETQ. The CDR3: CASSLERGNEKLFF. The CDR3 DNA sequence: TGCGCCAGCAGCTTGGAGCGGGGGAATGAAAAACTGTTTTTT.

This clone was seen once. This rearrangement joins TRBV6-5 to TRBJ1-1; 7 nucleotides line up with TRBD1. Germline CDR1 is MNHEY and CDR2 is SVGAGI. J lost 4 bases, V lost 5 bases, and 4 bases had no gene match. The CDR3 extends over 13 amino acids. The CDR3 region has the DNA TGTGCCAGCAGTCCACAGGGGCTCACTGAAGCTTTCTTT. It specifies CASSPQGLTEAFF.

This chain joins TRBV28 and TRBJ1-4; D remains ambiguous. Germline loops: CDR1 MDHEN, CDR2 SYDVKM. The CDR3 consists of 13 residues. The V end was cut by 3 bases, the J end by 10 bases, with 12 bases between. The CDR3 is CASSLLRERKLFF. CDR3 sequence (DNA): TGTGCCAGCAGTTTGCTAAGGGAGCGAAAACTGTTTTTT.

The gene calls are TRBV7-6 and TRBJ2-1; D is uncertain. With 1 base removed from V and 10 bases from J, the gap between germline ends came to 11 bases. Germline CDR1 and CDR2: SGHVS and FNYEAQ. The CDR3 covers 13 residues. The CDR3 region has the DNA TGTGCCAGCAGCTTAGATGTGGGCCGGGAGCAGTTCTTC. Translating it yields CASSLDVGREQFF.

In its sample, this clone was seen once. The genes are TRBV28 and TRBJ1-3, with 8 nucleotides matching TRBD1. This CDR3 contains 14 residues. Germline assignment: CDR1 MDHEN and CDR2 SYDVKM. V was pared by 5 bases and J by 4 bases, with 4 bases of the junction left unmatched. CDR3 residues: CASSLDRGGNTIYF. In DNA, the CDR3 is TGTGCCAGCAGTCTCGACAGGGGCGGAAACACCATATATTTT.

The V and J genes are TRBV5-4 and TRBJ1-2; 8 bases match TRBD1. V shed 4 bases and J 4 bases; nucleotides not matched to a gene: 6. Germline V lookup: CDR1 SGHNT, CDR2 YYREEE (reference sequence). The CDR3 has 14 amino acids. The DNA of the CDR3 is TGTGCCAGCAGCCCCGACAGGGGCGGCTATGGCTACACCTTC. Protein sequence: CASSPDRGGYGYTF.

This sequence joins TRBV27 and TRBJ2-1; tentatively, D is TRBD2 (5 bases). This CDR3 is 15 amino acids long. From germline, CDR1 is MNHEY and CDR2 SMNVEV (reference sequence). The V gene lost 5 bases and the J gene lost 0 bases, with 11 bases spanning the gap. CDR3 loop: CASSGAASSYNEQFF. CDR3 bases: TGTGCCAGCAGTGGAGCGGCGAGCTCCTACAATGAGCAGTTCTTC.

The J gene is TRBJ2-1, the V gene TRBV6-5; D is possibly TRBD1 (6 bases). The V and J ends lost 6 bases and 5 bases respectively, with 17 bases between them. CDR1 is MNHEY and CDR2 is SVGAGI in the germline V gene. This CDR3 is built from 15 residues. In DNA, the CDR3 is TGTGCCAGCAGCGCAGACAGGCTGGGAGACAATGAGCAGTTCTTC. Its protein product is CASSADRLGDNEQFF.

The chain has TRBV5-1 and TRBJ1-2; a possible D gene is TRBD1 (5 bases). Germline lookup yields CDR1 SGHRS and CDR2 YFSETQ. V was clipped by 0 bases and J by 6 bases, with 6 bases between them. This CDR3 contains 12 residues. CDR3 nucleotide sequence: TGCGCCAGCAGCTTGGAGGGGAATGGCTACACCTTC. Translation: CASSLEGNGYTF.

CDR3 amino acids: CASTKGDRRSEKLFF. CDR3 coding DNA: TGTGCCAGCACCAAAGGGGACAGGAGGAGTGAAAAACTGTTTTTT. The genes are TRBV6-5 and TRBJ1-4; 8 bases match TRBD1. The CDR3 contains 15 residues. Trimming removed 7 bases from V and 7 bases from J; junction bases left unmatched: 11. Germline lookup yields CDR1 MNHEY and CDR2 SVGAGI.

This clone appeared once. The chain is built from TRBV5-1 and TRBJ2-7, with TRBD2 matching 12 bases. V dropped 4 bases and J dropped 2; count of bases not matched to a gene: 4. This CDR3 is built from 15 residues. Germline-derived CDR1 and CDR2 are SGHRS and YFSETQ. The CDR3 nucleotides are TGCGCCAGCAGCCCGACTAGCGGGGGTCCCTACGAGCAGTACTTC. Translation: CASSPTSGGPYEQYF. The full variable domain, rest sourced from reference TRBV5-1 and TRBJ2-7, is KAGVTQTPRYLIKTRGQQVTLSCSPISGHRSVSWYQQTPGQGLQFLFEYFSETQRNKGNFPGRFSGRQFSNSRSEMNVSTLELGDSALYLCASSPTSGGPYEQYFGPGTRLTVT.

The rearrangement links TRBV13 to TRBJ1-2; perhaps TRBD1 as D (5 bases). V lost 4 bases, J lost 3 bases, and 15 bases lay in between. CDR1 and CDR2 from the germline V gene are PRHDT and FYEKMQ (reference sequence). This CDR3 region has 15 residues. The CDR3 sequence is CASSSTQGGDYGYTF. The CDR3 DNA reads as TGTGCCAGCAGCTCTACCCAGGGAGGGGACTATGGCTACACCTTC.

The table lists this clone with a count of one. The chain carries TRBV7-2 and TRBJ1-6, with TRBD1 matching over 9 bases. The V gene end was trimmed by 3 bases and the J gene end by 7 bases; junction bases not matched to a gene: 4. The CDR3 extends over 15 amino acids. CDR1 SGHTA and CDR2 FQGNSA come from the germline V gene. This chain's CDR3 is CASSLDRGGNSPLHF. In nucleotides, the CDR3 is TGTGCCAGCAGCTTGGACAGGGGCGGAAATTCACCCCTCCACTTT. The full variable domain, its missing parts supplied by reference TRBV7-2 and TRBJ1-6, is GAGVSQSPSNKVTEKGKDVELRCDPISGHTALYWYRQSLGQGLEFLIYFQGNSAPDKSGLPSDRFSAERTGGSVSTLTIQRTQQEDSAVYLCASSLDRGGNSPLHFGNGTRLTVT.

The genes are TRBV7-2 and TRBJ2-1; D might be TRBD1 (5 bases). Germline assignment: CDR1 SGHTA and CDR2 FQGNSA. There are 13 residues in the CDR3. V dropped 4 bases and J dropped 6 bases, with 10 bases sitting between them. The CDR3 coding sequence is TGTGCCAGCAGCTCCAATAGGGGCAATGAGCAGTTCTTC. This sequence encodes CASSSNRGNEQFF.